This is a list of T cell receptor beta chains from one sample in a study of OX40 agonist ivuxolimab in advanced cancers. Clones were sequenced by immunoSEQ multiplex PCR, and TCRdb holds only the in-frame ones, with some missing. The table has 70,000 or so clones, more than 80% seen once. The source material was CD4+ or CD8+ T cells sorted from blood, sampled in a trial of the OX40 agonist ivuxolimab. These receptors were collected from an adult with an advanced solid tumor such as melanoma, head and neck, liver or kidney cancer. The CDR3 runs from the conserved cysteine through the conserved F or W. D genes are given only for firm matches.

V	D	J	CDR3
TRBV5-1	.	TRBJ1-5	CASSLGVGQPQHF
TRBV5-1	TRBD2	TRBJ2-1	CASSPGTSGGTYNEQFF
TRBV25-1	.	TRBJ2-7	CASSEWCRAYEQYF
TRBV19	TRBD1	TRBJ2-7	CASSIQSGGPYEQYF
TRBV10-3	TRBD2	TRBJ2-3	CAISEGTRRTDTQYF
TRBV5-4	.	TRBJ2-5	CASSLKGVAGIQYF
TRBV9	.	TRBJ1-2	CASSVGGGSDNYGYTF
TRBV28	.	TRBJ2-5	CATVGGGSSETQYF
TRBV9	.	TRBJ2-1	CASTPGSTTYNEQLF
TRBV5-1	.	TRBJ2-3	CASSPGPSTDTQYF
TRBV7-8	.	TRBJ2-7	CASSFVRVTDDRYEQYF
TRBV7-6	.	TRBJ2-7	CASSLDREQYF
TRBV15	.	TRBJ2-5	CATSRDSLRGFLQETQYF
TRBV11-3	TRBD2	TRBJ2-1	CASSLSHSGRNYNEQFF
TRBV28	.	TRBJ2-5	CASSFSPLHRGAAEPQETQYF
TRBV30	.	TRBJ1-6	CAWSARIGNSPLHF
TRBV6-1	.	TRBJ2-3	CASSWRAESTDTQYF
TRBV7-9	.	TRBJ1-2	CASSLGFRQLDGYTF
TRBV6-5	TRBD1	TRBJ2-7	CASTPSGTGVHEQYF
TRBV7-3	TRBD2	TRBJ2-3	CASSPRLAGATDTQYF
TRBV6-6	.	TRBJ1-1	CASSYPGVLKGEAFF
TRBV7-2	TRBD1	TRBJ1-2	CASSPGQNYGYTF
TRBV19	.	TRBJ1-5	CASSTQQGIGNQSQHF
TRBV11-1	TRBD1	TRBJ2-1	CASSQHVTGAAYEQFF
TRBV19	.	TRBJ1-3	CASSTGSSGNTIYF
TRBV30	.	TRBJ1-2	CAWEGGHRGYTF
TRBV19	TRBD1	TRBJ2-5	CASSIKTGAQETQYF
TRBV9	TRBD2	TRBJ2-1	CASSLGGGGGALYEQFF
TRBV7-3	.	TRBJ1-6	CASSPVRGSPLHF
TRBV30	.	TRBJ2-3	CARVTSTDTQYF
TRBV25-1	.	TRBJ2-7	CATLRGGAESSEQYF
TRBV2	.	TRBJ1-2	CASRGNYGYTF
TRBV5-1	.	TRBJ1-1	CASSLVSGGTEAFF
TRBV28	.	TRBJ2-5	CASSTAGFRNQETQYF
TRBV21-1	.	TRBJ1-1	CASRLGMGDTEAFF
TRBV30	.	TRBJ1-5	CAWSVRGGQPQHF
TRBV7-6	.	TRBJ2-5	CASSFGTDQETQYF
TRBV2	.	TRBJ2-1	CASSGSFNNEQFF
TRBV29-1	.	TRBJ2-1	CSVEGDPSSYNEQFF
TRBV2	.	TRBJ2-7	CASSGGGGSYEQYF
TRBV5-4	.	TRBJ1-1	CASSTDENTEAFF
TRBV28	TRBD1	TRBJ1-2	CASHGTGGDGYTF
TRBV7-6	.	TRBJ2-2	CASSLARQSGELFF
TRBV7-8	.	TRBJ2-5	CASSSSMGRRDTQYF
TRBV7-3	.	TRBJ2-2	CASSLTSGTIVPGELFF
TRBV11-3	TRBD1	TRBJ1-1	CASSPGVQGGDTEAFF
TRBV18	.	TRBJ2-7	CASSPPGSTYEQYF
TRBV19	TRBD1	TRBJ1-1	CASIDRGRVNTEAFF